Shown below are 27 T cell receptor beta chains from a single sample sequenced in a study of T cells in narcolepsy. Only in-frame clones appear in the TCRdb table, and some are missing; sequencing was by immunoSEQ multiplex PCR. The sample has about 41,000 clones; about 91% are singletons. The sequenced sample consisted of CD45RA- memory CD4+ T cells from PBMCs. The receptors originated from a human donor with narcolepsy.

Comment on this clone: Its ends do not fully match the called genes, so a read error is possible. V gene TRBV7-9 combines with J gene TRBJ2-6, with a tentative D call TRBD2 (6 bases). CDR3 length equals 17 residues. CDR1 and CDR2 (germline): SEHNR, FQNEAQ (reference sequence). CDR3 amino acids: CASSLAKWDSRANVLTF. The CDR3, as DNA: TGTGCCAGCAGCTTAGCCAAGTGGGACTCTCGGGCCAACGTCCTGACTTTC.

This clone was observed once. The rearrangement uses TRBV20-1 and TRBJ2-5; 7 bases agree with TRBD1. The CDR3 loop spans 11 amino acids. CDR1 DFQATT and CDR2 SNEGSKA come from the germline V gene (reference sequence). With 5 bases clipped from V and 4 bases from J, the junction kept 1 base outside the gene matches. CDR3 DNA sequence: TGCAGTGCTTCAGGGGGAGAGACCCAGTACTTC. Translating it yields CSASGGETQYF.

J is TRBJ2-5 and V is TRBV7-3; 9 nucleotides match TRBD1. Germline-derived CDR1 and CDR2 are SGHTA and FQGTGA. Trimming took 4 bases from V and 7 from J; bases not matched to a gene: 10. The length of the CDR3 is 15 residues. The CDR3 DNA follows: TGTGCCAGCAGCTCTACAGGGGGCAGGTTGGGGACCCAGTACTTC. Protein sequence: CASSSTGGRLGTQYF.

The chain joins TRBV18 to TRBJ1-6, with D possibly TRBD1 on 5 matching bases. V dropped 3 bases and J dropped 7 bases, with 13 bases sitting between them. Germline V gene lookup returns CDR1 KGHSH and CDR2 LQKENI. The CDR3 consists of 15 residues. The CDR3 sequence: CASSPTSGHNSPLHF. CDR3 sequence (DNA): TGTGCCAGCTCACCCACGTCAGGGCACAATTCACCCCTCCACTTT. Looking up the rest from reference TRBV18 and TRBJ1-6 gives the full variable domain: NAGVMQNPRHLVRRRGQEARLRCSPMKGHSHVYWYRQLPEEGLKFMVYLQKENIIDESGMPKERFSAEFPKEGPSILRIQQVVRGDSAAYFCASSPTSGHNSPLHFGNGTRLTVT.

The chain combines TRBV5-1 with TRBJ2-3, with TRBD2 identical over 7 bases. V lost 7 bases, J lost 0 bases, and 2 bases stayed unmatched. CDR1 and CDR2 from the germline V gene are SGHRS and YFSETQ. The CDR3 length is 13 residues. DNA for the CDR3: TGCGCCAGCGGCGGGGGAAGCACAGATACGCAGTATTTT. Protein: CASGGGSTDTQYF. The full variable domain, in which reference TRBV5-1 and TRBJ2-3 provide the parts outside the CDR3, is KAGVTQTPRYLIKTRGQQVTLSCSPISGHRSVSWYQQTPGQGLQFLFEYFSETQRNKGNFPGRFSGRQFSNSRSEMNVSTLELGDSALYLCASGGGSTDTQYFGPGTRLTVL.

The rearrangement joins TRBV7-2 to TRBJ1-5, with a weak D call TRBD1 (6 bases). This CDR3 contains 14 residues. The V end lost 6 bases, the J end lost 6 bases, and 15 bases lay between the germline ends. CDR1 SGHTA and CDR2 FQGNSA come from the germline V gene. The CDR3 DNA follows: TGTGCCAGCAGACCACAACAGGGTGGTCAGCCCCAGCATTTT. Amino acids: CASRPQQGGQPQHF.

The chain links TRBV18 to TRBJ2-6; D gene ambiguous. The CDR3 contains 14 residues. Looked up from germline, CDR1 is KGHSH and CDR2 is LQKENI. V dropped 4 bases and J dropped 0 bases, with 4 bases sitting between them. The CDR3 region has the DNA TGTGCCAGCTCACGGGACTCTGGGGCCAACGTCCTGACTTTC. Translated, it gives CASSRDSGANVLTF.

The rearrangement joins TRBV18 to TRBJ2-2; 9 bases agree with TRBD1. In germline, CDR1 is KGHSH, CDR2 LQKENI. Germline trimming cut 2 bases from V and 3 bases from J; bases unmatched to any gene: 4. This CDR3 has 16 amino acids. This chain's CDR3 is CASSPSTGGDTGELFF. CDR3 nucleotides: TGTGCCAGCTCACCATCGACAGGGGGGGACACCGGGGAGCTGTTTTTT.

The chain joins TRBV25-1 to TRBJ2-7; D is unresolved. The V end was cut by 4 bases, the J end by 3 bases, with 4 bases between. The CDR3 totals 11 residues. Germline-derived CDR1 and CDR2 are MGHDK and SYGVNS. The CDR3 DNA reads TGTGCCAGCAGTGGGTTCTACGAGCAGTACTTC. Translated: CASSGFYEQYF.

The chain couples TRBV29-1 to TRBJ1-2; no firm D call. The germline V gene has CDR1 SQVTM and CDR2 ANQGSEA. V was trimmed by 0 bases and J by 1 base, leaving 9 bases between them. CDR3 size: 14 residues. The CDR3 DNA is TGCAGCGTTGAAGATTCGTCCTTTAACTATGGCTACACCTTC. Translating it yields CSVEDSSFNYGYTF.

The chain couples TRBV4-1 to TRBJ2-3, with D tentatively TRBD1 or TRBD2 (6 bases each). Trimming left V 0 bases short and J 0 bases short, with 10 bases between. Germline V gene sequence: CDR1 MGHRA, CDR2 YSYEKL. The CDR3 runs to 16 residues. The DNA of the CDR3 is TGCGCCAGCAGCCAAGAGTGGGGGGCAAGCACAGATACGCAGTATTTT. This gives the protein CASSQEWGASTDTQYF.

The chain carries TRBV6-5 and TRBJ1-2; D perhaps matches TRBD1 (5 bases). V gave up 8 bases and J gave up 5 bases, with 18 bases separating them. CDR1 is MNHEY and CDR2 is SVGAGI in the germline V gene. CDR3 length equals 14 residues. The CDR3 sequence: CASSGSSTGYGYTF. The CDR3 coding sequence is TGTGCCAGCTCGGGGAGTTCCACAGGTTATGGCTACACCTTC.

This clone was detected only once. The genes are TRBV10-3 and TRBJ2-3; 10 nucleotides match TRBD2. Germline lookup yields CDR1 ENHRY and CDR2 SYGVKD. V shed 0 bases, J shed 0 bases, and the junction held 9 bases outside the gene matches. This CDR3 is 19 amino acids long. This CDR3 is CAISESPPISGRSTDTQYF. CDR3 nucleotide sequence: TGTGCCATCAGTGAGTCGCCCCCTATTAGCGGGAGGAGCACAGATACGCAGTATTTT.

The genes are TRBV9 and TRBJ2-6; D is undetermined. V shed 1 base and J shed 3 bases, with 8 bases lying between them. The CDR3 has 15 residues. The germline V gene encodes CDR1 SGDLS and CDR2 YYNGEE. The CDR3 DNA sequence: TGTGCCAGCAGCGTAAGCCGGGTTGGGGCCAACGTCCTGACTTTC. This encodes CASSVSRVGANVLTF.

This clone is judged medium-sized. The chain carries TRBV6-6 and TRBJ2-1, with D hard to call. CDR1 MNHNY and CDR2 SVGAGI come from the germline V gene (reference sequence). The CDR3 has 10 amino acids. V was shortened by 11 bases and J by 11 bases, with 13 bases between the two germline ends. The CDR3 sequence is CAAGPGKQFF. The CDR3 nucleotides read TGTGCCGCCGGGCCCGGAAAGCAGTTCTTC.

This clone was detected once. The CDR3 nucleotides read TGTGCCAGCAGCCCCCACGCCGGGACCGCTGGAAACACCATATATTTT. Translating it yields CASSPHAGTAGNTIYF. The chain couples TRBV9 to TRBJ1-3; perhaps TRBD1 as D (5 bases). With 4 bases removed from V and 2 bases from J, the gap between germline ends came to 16 bases. The CDR3 contains 16 residues. Germline assignment: CDR1 SGDLS and CDR2 YYNGEE.

This sequence joins TRBV5-1 and TRBJ2-7; D remains ambiguous. There are 17 residues in the CDR3. The V end was cut by 4 bases, the J end by 3 bases, with 23 bases between. Germline values: CDR1 SGHRS, CDR2 YFSETQ. Here the CDR3 reads CASSAFARTSPYYEQYF. Here the CDR3 DNA reads TGCGCCAGCAGCGCATTTGCTAGAACTTCGCCGTACTACGAGCAGTACTTC.

CDR3 coding DNA: TGTGCCAGCAGCCCCCGGACAGGCCGGGTTAACTATGGCTACACCTTC. Translation: CASSPRTGRVNYGYTF. The chain employs TRBV7-9 and TRBJ1-2, with TRBD1 identical over 7 bases. CDR1 is SEHNR and CDR2 is FQNEAQ in the germline V gene (reference sequence). V shed 5 bases and J 1 base; nucleotides not matched to a gene: 10. This CDR3 comprises 16 residues.

J is TRBJ2-7 and V is TRBV19, with 7 bases fitting TRBD1. CDR3 length: 13 residues. J gave up 4 bases and V 1 base, and 1 base lay outside the gene matches. The germline V gene encodes CDR1 LNHDA and CDR2 SQIVND (reference sequence). The CDR3 nucleotides are TGTGCCAGTAGTATAGGACAGGGATACGAGCAGTACTTC. Translation gives CASSIGQGYEQYF.

J is TRBJ1-3 and V is TRBV19; D remains unclear. CDR1 and CDR2 (germline): LNHDA, SQIVND (reference sequence). The CDR3 is made up of 12 amino acids. Trimming cost V 7 bases and J 9 bases, with 13 bases left between them. Written as DNA, the CDR3 is TGTGCCAGTACCAGCGGTGTTGGCACCATATATTTT. It encodes CASTSGVGTIYF.

This clone is a singleton in its sample. The CDR3 DNA reads TGTGCCAGCAGTAACCCGGGGGCGAGCGTAGACGAGCAGTACTTC. It codes for CASSNPGASVDEQYF. This rearrangement joins TRBV6-5 to TRBJ2-7; D is perhaps TRBD1 or TRBD2 (6 bases each). The germline gives CDR1 MNHEY, CDR2 SVGAGI. This CDR3 has 15 residues. V lost 5 bases, J lost 5 bases, and 19 bases lay in between.

The CDR3 DNA follows: TGTGCCAGCAGTGAAGCAATTCGGGAGAGGGTAGCTTTCTTT. It specifies CASSEAIRERVAFF. The rearrangement joins TRBV6-1 to TRBJ1-1; D remains unclear. This CDR3 contains 14 residues. Per the germline V gene, CDR1 is MNHNS and CDR2 is SASEGT. The V end was cut by 0 bases, the J end by 10 bases, with 15 bases between.

The genes are TRBV5-3 and TRBJ1-2, with a possible D match to TRBD1 (6 bases). TRBV5-3 is annotated as an ORF whose role is uncertain. Trimming removed 4 bases at V and 6 bases at J, with 13 bases between. The CDR3 contains 13 residues. Written as DNA, the CDR3 is TGTGCCAGAAGCAGCCGGGACATAAATGGCTACACCTTC. The encoded protein is CARSSRDINGYTF.

The chain joins TRBV7-2 to TRBJ2-2; maybe TRBD1 (6 bases). The CDR3 contains 15 residues. V dropped 5 bases and J dropped 4 bases, with 14 bases sitting between them. Germline V gene lookup returns CDR1 SGHTA and CDR2 FQGNSA. CDR3 protein: CASSLDSFSTGELFF. CDR3 coding DNA: TGTGCCAGCAGCCTGGACAGTTTCTCCACCGGGGAGCTGTTTTTT.

The gene calls are TRBV4-1 and TRBJ2-3; TRBD2 matches at 9 bases. Germline V gene data show CDR1 as MGHRA and CDR2 as YSYEKL. The CDR3 is 16 amino acids. V lost 0 bases to trimming and J lost 4 bases; unmatched junction nucleotides: 5. The CDR3 here is CASSQDSAGGSDTQYF. The CDR3, as DNA: TGCGCCAGCAGCCAAGATTCAGCGGGAGGCTCAGATACGCAGTATTTT.

The CDR3 reads CASSLARGISYNEQFF. The DNA for the CDR3 is TGTGCCAGCAGCTTGGCCAGGGGCATCTCCTACAATGAGCAGTTCTTC. The chain couples TRBV5-6 to TRBJ2-1; tentatively, D is TRBD1 (6 bases). The CDR3 has 16 amino acids. V lost 0 bases, J lost 0 bases, and 10 bases lay in between. The V gene's germline CDR1 is SGHDT and CDR2 YYEEEE.

The chain is built from TRBV5-1 and TRBJ2-4; D is possibly TRBD1 (6 bases). This CDR3 contains 12 residues. Germline V gene lookup returns CDR1 SGHRS and CDR2 YFSETQ. The V gene lost 6 bases and the J gene lost 4 bases, with 8 bases spanning the gap. CDR3 nucleotide sequence: TGCGCCAGCAACGGGACAAAAAACATTCAGTACTTC. This sequence encodes CASNGTKNIQYF.